Listed below are T cell receptor beta chains from one sample, sequenced in a study of OX40 agonist ivuxolimab in advanced cancers. Sequencing used immunoSEQ multiplex PCR; TCRdb keeps in-frame clones, though not all of them. The sample shows about 66,000 clones, about 90% of them seen only once. The starting material was CD4+ or CD8+ T cells sorted from blood, obtained in a trial of the OX40 agonist ivuxolimab. The receptor set was obtained from an adult with an advanced solid tumor such as melanoma, head and neck, liver or kidney cancer. Both conserved end residues are part of each CDR3. Fields, in order: D gene, J gene, clone size, V gene, CDR3 protein, CDR3 DNA. A D gene is named only where the DNA matches it firmly. Clone size is given for some rows only: seen once, a few or many times, or a class if the clone is expanded.

NA	TRBJ2-1	NA	TRBV19	CASSIEGREQFF	TGTGCCAGTAGTATAGAAGGTAGGGAGCAGTTCTTC
TRBD2	TRBJ2-2	NA	TRBV19	CASSTGLVNTGELFF	TGTGCCAGTAGTACGGGACTAGTTAACACCGGGGAGCTGTTTTTT
NA	TRBJ2-7	NA	TRBV15	CATSSAPGGRYEQYF	TGTGCCACCAGCAGCGCCCCCGGGGGCCGGTACGAGCAGTACTTC
NA	TRBJ1-3	NA	TRBV11-3	CASSQPWRSGNTIYF	TGTGCCAGCAGCCAGCCTTGGAGGTCGGGAAACACCATATATTTT
TRBD1	TRBJ1-5	NA	TRBV19	CASSRQGWRQPQHF	TGTGCCAGTAGTCGACAGGGGTGGAGGCAGCCCCAGCATTTT
NA	TRBJ2-2	once	TRBV19	CASSNPGTGELFF	TGTGCCAGTAGTAATCCGGGCACCGGGGAGCTGTTTTTT
NA	TRBJ1-3	NA	TRBV6-5	CASSNPTGSGNTIYF	TGTGCCAGCAGTAACCCGACAGGATCTGGAAACACCATATATTTT
NA	TRBJ2-5	once	TRBV7-8	CASSFQGVRVQETQYF	TGTGCCAGCAGCTTCCAGGGTGTAAGGGTCCAAGAGACCCAGTACTTC
TRBD1	TRBJ1-3	NA	TRBV7-6	CASSPSGQGYDTIYF	TGTGCCAGCAGCCCCTCGGGACAGGGCTATGACACCATATATTTT
NA	TRBJ2-3	NA	TRBV9	CASSAAGIGNTPDTQYF	TGTGCCAGCAGCGCCGCTGGGATCGGTAACACGCCGGATACGCAGTATTTT
NA	TRBJ2-5	NA	TRBV5-1	CASSLGGNQETQYF	TGCGCCAGCAGCTTGGGCGGAAATCAAGAGACCCAGTACTTC
TRBD2	TRBJ2-3	NA	TRBV27	CASSIGLAGGPSTDTQYF	TGTGCCAGCAGTATCGGACTAGCGGGAGGACCTAGCACAGATACGCAGTATTTT
NA	TRBJ1-3	NA	TRBV5-5	CASSLTGSGNTIYF	TGTGCCAGCAGCTTGACGGGCTCTGGAAACACCATATATTTT
NA	TRBJ2-7	NA	TRBV5-8	CASSFSYSYEQYF	TGTGCCAGCAGCTTTTCCTACTCCTACGAGCAGTACTTC
NA	TRBJ2-1	NA	TRBV7-8	CASSPPSQNEQFF	TGTGCCAGCAGCCCCCCAAGTCAGAATGAGCAGTTCTTC
TRBD1	TRBJ1-5	NA	TRBV7-2	CASSGQGGNQPQHF	TGTGCCAGCAGCGGACAGGGAGGCAATCAGCCCCAGCATTTT
TRBD1	TRBJ2-5	NA	TRBV6-5	CASSRDRRQETQYF	TGTGCCAGCAGCCGGGACAGACGCCAAGAGACCCAGTACTTC
NA	TRBJ2-4	NA	TRBV30	CAWSKENIQYF	TGTGCCTGGAGTAAAGAAAACATTCAGTACTTC
TRBD1	TRBJ1-2	NA	TRBV7-2	CASRPAGGFGYTF	TGTGCCAGCAGACCGGCAGGGGGCTTTGGCTACACCTTC
NA	TRBJ2-2	NA	TRBV4-2	CASSQVGLGAGELFF	TGTGCCAGCAGCCAAGTAGGGTTGGGGGCCGGGGAGCTGTTTTTT
NA	TRBJ2-3	NA	TRBV7-9	CASSSLGHTDTQYF	TGTGCCAGCAGCTCACTAGGACACACAGATACGCAGTATTTT
NA	TRBJ2-3	NA	TRBV15	CATGVRVTDTQYF	TGTGCCACCGGCGTCCGGGTCACAGATACGCAGTATTTT
NA	TRBJ1-2	NA	TRBV29-1	CSVEEGGYTF	TGCAGCGTTGAAGAGGGTGGCTACACCTTC
NA	TRBJ2-1	NA	TRBV11-2	CASSLTNEQFF	TGTGCCAGCAGCTTAACCAATGAGCAGTTCTTC
NA	TRBJ1-1	NA	TRBV12-5	CASGLEPGVEAFF	TGTGCTAGTGGTTTGGAGCCCGGGGTTGAAGCTTTCTTT
NA	TRBJ1-4	NA	TRBV12-1	CASSDASCLLVDNEKLFF	TGTGCCAGCAGTGACGCTAGCTGTCTCCTAGTCGACAATGAAAAACTGTTTTTT
NA	TRBJ2-7	NA	TRBV28	CASSPVGVYEQYF	TGTGCCAGCAGTCCCGTGGGAGTCTACGAGCAGTACTTC
TRBD1	TRBJ1-2	NA	TRBV7-2	CASSSETGGWRGGYTF	TGTGCCAGCAGCTCCGAAACAGGGGGATGGCGGGGTGGCTACACCTTC
TRBD1	TRBJ2-5	NA	TRBV27	CASSFRTGKGTQYF	TGTGCCAGCAGTTTCCGGACAGGGAAGGGGACCCAGTACTTC
TRBD1	TRBJ2-7	NA	TRBV28	CASSLTGTGTYEQYF	TGTGCCAGCAGTCTCACCGGGACAGGGACGTACGAGCAGTACTTC
TRBD1	TRBJ1-2	NA	TRBV10-3	CAAGQGAQGYTF	TGTGCCGCGGGACAGGGGGCGCAGGGCTACACCTTC